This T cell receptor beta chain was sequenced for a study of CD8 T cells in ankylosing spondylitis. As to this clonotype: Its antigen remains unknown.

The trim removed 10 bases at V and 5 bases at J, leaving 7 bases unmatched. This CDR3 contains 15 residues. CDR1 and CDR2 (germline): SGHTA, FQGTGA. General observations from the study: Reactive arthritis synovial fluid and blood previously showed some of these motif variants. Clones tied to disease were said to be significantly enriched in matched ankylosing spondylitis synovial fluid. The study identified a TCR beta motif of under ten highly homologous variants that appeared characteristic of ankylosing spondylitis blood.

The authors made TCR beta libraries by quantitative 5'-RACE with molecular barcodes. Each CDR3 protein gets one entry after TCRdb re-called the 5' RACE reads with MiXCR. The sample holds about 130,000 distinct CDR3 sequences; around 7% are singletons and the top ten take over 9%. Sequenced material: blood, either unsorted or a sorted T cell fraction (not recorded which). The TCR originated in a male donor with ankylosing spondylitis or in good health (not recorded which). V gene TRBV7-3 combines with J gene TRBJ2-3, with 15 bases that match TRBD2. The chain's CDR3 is CATGTSGGRRDTQYF. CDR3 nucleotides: TGTGCCACCGGGACTAGCGGGGGGCGTCGAGATACGCAGTATTTT.